This TCR beta chain was sequenced in a study of long-term antiretroviral therapy in people with HIV. Study conclusions and caveats: Before ART, certain clones expanded, and these dominated the repertoire at all time points. When set beside controls, HIV repertoires had CDR3 length ranges that were narrower.

At least two post-ART and at least one pre-ART PBMC sample were available for each donor. Among participants with HIV, every one received treatment in the United States. In the case of this clone: The antigen remains unidentified.

Survey-level immunoSEQ v3.0 assays were run. The repertoire was sequenced with immunoSEQ multiplex PCR; TCRdb's copy has only in-frame clones and lacks some. Of roughly 30,000 clones in the sample, around 90% were seen once. J gave up 7 bases and V 7 bases, and 4 bases lay outside the gene matches. The germline V gene has CDR1 LNHDA and CDR2 SQIVND (reference sequence). The CDR3 loop spans 13 amino acids. The chain uses TRBV19 and TRBJ1-6; 7 bases line up with TRBD1. Sequenced here: unsorted PBMCs, sampled 1.8 years after starting antiretroviral therapy. The sequence derives from a woman between 18 and 30 years old with HIV. The CDR3 region is CASTGTENSPLHF. CDR3 coding DNA: TGTGCCAGTACCGGGACAGAGAATTCACCCCTCCACTTT.